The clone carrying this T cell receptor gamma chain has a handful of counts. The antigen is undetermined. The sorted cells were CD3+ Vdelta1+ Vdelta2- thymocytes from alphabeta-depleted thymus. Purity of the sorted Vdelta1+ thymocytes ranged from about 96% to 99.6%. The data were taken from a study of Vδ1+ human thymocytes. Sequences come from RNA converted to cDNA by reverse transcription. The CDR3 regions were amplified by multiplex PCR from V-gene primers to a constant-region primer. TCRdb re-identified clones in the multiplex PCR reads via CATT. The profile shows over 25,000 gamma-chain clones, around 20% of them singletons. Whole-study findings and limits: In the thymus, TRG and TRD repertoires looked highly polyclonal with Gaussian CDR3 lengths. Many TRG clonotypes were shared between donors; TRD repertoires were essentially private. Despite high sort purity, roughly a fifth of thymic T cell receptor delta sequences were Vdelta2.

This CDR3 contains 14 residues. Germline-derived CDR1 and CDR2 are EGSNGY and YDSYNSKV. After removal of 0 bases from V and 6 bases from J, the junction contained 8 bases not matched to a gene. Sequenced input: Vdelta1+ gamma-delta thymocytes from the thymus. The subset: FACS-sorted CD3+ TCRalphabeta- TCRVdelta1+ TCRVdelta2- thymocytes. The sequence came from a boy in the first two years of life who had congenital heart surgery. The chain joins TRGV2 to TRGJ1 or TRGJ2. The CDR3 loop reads CATWDGPWCYKKLF. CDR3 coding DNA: TGTGCCACCTGGGACGGGCCTTGGTGTTATAAGAAACTCTTT.